This T cell receptor beta chain was sequenced during a study of blood T cell repertoires in COVID-19. Looking at the study overall: Samples taken during acute and convalescent COVID-19 were collected in the United States, Italy and Spain. Sources were T cells, B-cell-depleted T cells, or PBMCs; the material itself was cDNA or gDNA.

Under the authors' procedure: Amplifying reference gene primers gave estimates of nucleated cell counts. Only in-frame clones appear in the TCRdb table, and some are missing; sequencing was by immunoSEQ multiplex PCR. V, J and clone size are taken as reported in that table, and D and trimming were inferred from the DNA itself. Found here are 300,000 to 400,000 clones, around 90% of them singletons; the top ten hold 9.9%. The sequencing input was peripheral blood. This sequence was found in a man younger than 45 with COVID-19, enrolled during active disease.

The CDR3 reads CASSVVGQGNYGYTF. The CDR3 nucleotides are TGTGCCAGCAGCGTAGTTGGACAGGGGAACTATGGCTACACCTTC. V and J are TRBV9 and TRBJ1-2, with TRBD1 matching over 9 bases. The CDR3 contains 15 residues. After removal of 0 bases from V and 2 bases from J, the junction contained 2 bases not matched to a gene. Germline lookup yields CDR1 SGDLS and CDR2 YYNGEE.